This TCR beta chain was recovered during a study of CD8 T cells in ankylosing spondylitis. Findings and caveats of the study: Ankylosing spondylitis blood seemed to carry a telltale TCR beta motif made of under 10 highly homologous variants.

Concerning this clonotype itself: Antigen: not known.

TCRdb ran MiXCR on the 5' RACE reads and lists one entry per CDR3 protein. Of about 220,000 distinct CDR3 sequences listed, just under 7.5% are singletons. The sample comprised blood, either unsorted or a sorted T cell fraction (not recorded which). This TCR was recovered from a male donor with ankylosing spondylitis.

The DNA of the CDR3 is TGTGCCAGCTCACCACCCGTTCTGACTAGCGGGGCTAAAAATGAGCAGTTCTTC. Its translation: CASSPPVLTSGAKNEQFF. The chain uses TRBV18 and TRBJ2-1; 11 nucleotides match TRBD2. The V gene's germline CDR1 is KGHSH and CDR2 LQKENI. After removal of 0 bases from V and 7 bases from J, the junction contained 11 bases not matched to a gene. The CDR3 has 18 residues. Based on the CDR3 plus reference TRBV18 and TRBJ2-1, the full variable domain is NAGVMQNPRHLVRRRGQEARLRCSPMKGHSHVYWYRQLPEEGLKFMVYLQKENIIDESGMPKERFSAEFPKEGPSILRIQQVVRGDSAAYFCASSPPVLTSGAKNEQFFGPGTRLTVL.